This T cell receptor beta chain was sequenced for a study of cytotoxic CD8 clonotypes in ibrutinib-treated CLL. For the study at large: On average, each sample had 255,043 productive templates and tens of thousands of productive rearrangements. Whole-study findings and limits: A rise in clonality was seen at ibrutinib response, and a fall back toward baseline was seen at progression. There were differences in sampling times between sustained-remission and progressing patients.

This clone was picked up one time. Its matching antigen is unknown. Sequencing was designed to attain a depth spanning 1 in 200,000 to 1 in 1 million T cells. Sequenced by immunoSEQ multiplex PCR; TCRdb stores in-frame clones only, minus some. This sample has tens of thousands of clones, with approximately 87% found just once. V lost 7 bases and J 5 bases, leaving 11 bases between the germline ends. Germline V lookup: CDR1 ENHRY, CDR2 SYGVKD. CDR3 length: 12 amino acids. The gene calls are TRBV10-3 and TRBJ1-2; the D gene is possibly TRBD1 (6 bases). The sequence derives from a human donor with chronic lymphocytic leukemia. This specimen was PBMCs, taken after 24 months of ibrutinib treatment. CDR3 amino acids: CAITPDSYGYTF. The CDR3 nucleotides are TGTGCCATCACCCCGGACAGTTATGGCTACACCTTC.